The rows below give T cell receptor beta chains drawn from one sample of a study of CD8+ T cells in alopecia areata. TCRdb's table, derived via immunoSEQ multiplex PCR, lists solely in-frame clones and lacks some. The repertoire holds about 200,000 clones, with around 50% as singletons. The sequencing input was CD8+ T cells sorted from blood. These receptor sequences come from a human donor in good health. Each CDR3 is given with its conserved first and last residue. Each record gives: V gene, J gene, CDR3 protein.

>TRBV7-9|TRBJ1-1
CASSSRRQATEAFF
>TRBV6-5|TRBJ1-4
CASSLGTYEKLFF
>TRBV4-1|TRBJ2-7
CASSETGGGEQYF
>TRBV5-4|TRBJ2-5
CASSLAGETQYF
>TRBV7-8|TRBJ1-1
CASSADWTGFGAFF
>TRBV9|TRBJ1-6
CASSPTQGANSPLHF
>TRBV29-1|TRBJ1-2
CSVDGVFDGYTF
>TRBV2|TRBJ2-2
CASDNRGRNTGELFF
>TRBV20-1|TRBJ2-3
CSASPDTQYF
>TRBV19|TRBJ1-1
CASSKRSEAFF
>TRBV6-5|TRBJ2-7
CATISRVYHEQYF
>TRBV29-1|TRBJ2-1
CSVFRGYEQFF
>TRBV4-1|TRBJ2-1
CASSLGTSGGNEQFF
>TRBV30|TRBJ2-2
CAWAGPYTGELFF
>TRBV7-9|TRBJ1-6
CATQDPYNSPLHF
>TRBV29-1|TRBJ1-4
CSVLTGPNEKLFF